The TCR beta chain under discussion was sequenced for a study of shared clonotypes between healthy human individuals. Deep-level assay runs were performed. Each sorted subset replicate got 200 ng genomic DNA, 25,000 to 35,000 genomes. Assay used: immunoSEQ multiplex PCR; TCRdb lists only in-frame clones, some missing. This table has some 1.1 million clones, 60% to 85% appearing once. Per germline, CDR1 KGHSH and CDR2 LQKENI. V lost 5 bases to trimming and J lost 0 bases; unmatched junction nucleotides: 7. The CDR3 has 16 residues. The source of this sequence is a man between 18 and 29 years old in good health. Some clones in this sample may be carry-over from other donors' samples. Sequenced: memory CD4+ T cells from PBMCs. Subset noted: CD45RA-negative fraction. This sequence joins TRBV18 and TRBJ1-3; TRBD1 aligns across 7 bases. CDR3 loop: CASSAGQPRSGNTIYF. The CDR3 nucleotides are TGTGCCAGCTCAGCGGGACAGCCTCGCTCTGGAAACACCATATATTTT.